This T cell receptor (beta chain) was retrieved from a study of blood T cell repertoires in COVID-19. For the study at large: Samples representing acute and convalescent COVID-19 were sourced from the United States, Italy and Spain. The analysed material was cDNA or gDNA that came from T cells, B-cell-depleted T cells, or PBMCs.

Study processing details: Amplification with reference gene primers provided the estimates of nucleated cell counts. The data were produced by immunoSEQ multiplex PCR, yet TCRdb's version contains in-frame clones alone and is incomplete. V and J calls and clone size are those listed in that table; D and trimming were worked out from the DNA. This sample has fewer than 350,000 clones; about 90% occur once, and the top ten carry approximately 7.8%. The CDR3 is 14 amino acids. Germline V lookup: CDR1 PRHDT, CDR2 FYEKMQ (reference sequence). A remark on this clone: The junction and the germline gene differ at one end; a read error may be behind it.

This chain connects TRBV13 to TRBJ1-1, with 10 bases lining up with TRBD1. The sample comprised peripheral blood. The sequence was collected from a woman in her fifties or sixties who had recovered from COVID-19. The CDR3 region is CASRPGQGLAEAFF. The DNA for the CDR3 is TGTGCGAGCAGACCGGGACAGGGGTTGGCTGAAGCTTTCTTT.